A single sample gave rise to the 30 T cell receptor beta chains below, sequenced in a study of OX40 agonist ivuxolimab in advanced cancers. Clones were read by immunoSEQ multiplex PCR, and TCRdb kept only the in-frame ones, dropping some. The data show 90,000 or so clones, about 91% seen once. The material sequenced was CD4+ or CD8+ T cells sorted from blood, taken in a trial of the OX40 agonist ivuxolimab. All receptors derive from an adult with an advanced solid tumor such as melanoma, head and neck, liver or kidney cancer.

The rearrangement uses TRBV6-6 and TRBJ2-3; TRBD2 might be the D (5 bases). CDR3 size: 14 residues. Germline lookup yields CDR1 MNHNY and CDR2 SVGAGI (reference sequence). With 4 bases removed from V and 4 bases from J, the gap between germline ends came to 12 bases. The chain's CDR3 is CASSWVEGPDTQYF. CDR3 sequence (DNA): TGTGCCAGCAGTTGGGTCGAGGGTCCAGATACGCAGTATTTT.

The genes are TRBV5-1 and TRBJ2-2; D may be TRBD1 (5 bases). The CDR3 length is 16 residues. CDR1 SGHRS and CDR2 YFSETQ come from the germline V gene. V was trimmed by 7 bases and J by 2 bases, leaving 18 bases between them. The CDR3 region is CASRLWPDRNTGELFF. The CDR3, as DNA: TGCGCCAGCCGACTCTGGCCCGACAGAAACACCGGGGAGCTGTTTTTT.

The chain combines TRBV29-1 with TRBJ2-7, with D perhaps matching TRBD2 (6 bases). Germline CDR1 reads SQVTM; CDR2 reads ANQGSEA. Trimming took off 2 bases at V and 0 bases at J, with 17 bases between the two ends. The CDR3 is 16 amino acids. The CDR3 DNA sequence: TGCAGCGTTGAAAGTGGGGGAGGACTAAGCTCCTACGAGCAGTACTTC. Protein sequence: CSVESGGGLSSYEQYF.

This clone was observed once. The rearrangement links TRBV2 to TRBJ2-1; TRBD2 matches 9 bases. The V gene end was trimmed by 5 bases and the J gene end by 4 bases; junction bases not matched to a gene: 6. CDR1 is SNHLY and CDR2 is FYNNEI in the germline V gene. The CDR3 extends over 15 amino acids. CDR3 residues: CASSILAGDYNEQFF. The CDR3, as DNA: TGTGCCAGCAGTATATTAGCGGGGGATTACAATGAGCAGTTCTTC. Full variable domain (rest looked up from reference TRBV2 and TRBJ2-1): EPEVTQTPSHQVTQMGQEVILRCVPISNHLYFYWYRQILGQKVEFLVSFYNNEISEKSEIFDDQFSVERPDGSNFTLKIRSTKLEDSAMYFCASSILAGDYNEQFFGPGTRLTVL.

CDR3 sequence reads: CASSHPGQGKGGYTF. The CDR3 nucleotides are TGTGCCAGCAGCCACCCGGGACAGGGAAAGGGTGGCTACACCTTC. The chain joins TRBV16 to TRBJ1-2, with 9 bases lining up with TRBD1. In germline, CDR1 is KGHSY, CDR2 FQNENV. The CDR3 has 15 amino acids. V gave up 3 bases and J gave up 7 bases; unmatched junction bases: 9.

The chain links TRBV7-2 to TRBJ2-7, with 9 bases aligning to TRBD1. The CDR3 length is 16 residues. Germline V CDR1 and CDR2: SGHTA, FQGNSA. The V gene end was trimmed by 4 bases and the J gene end by 3 bases; junction bases not matched to a gene: 10. The CDR3 here is CASSSTGGSPSYEQYF. Written as DNA, the CDR3 is TGTGCCAGCAGCTCTACAGGGGGCTCGCCTAGCTACGAGCAGTACTTC.

The CDR3 DNA is TGTGCCAGCAGTGCGGGCCGATTACCCCTCCACTTT. This translates into CASSAGRLPLHF. V usage is TRBV2 and J usage is TRBJ1-6; no reliable D call. Trimming shortened V by 4 bases and J by 12 bases, and 10 bases separated the two germline ends. This CDR3 comprises 12 residues. Per germline, CDR1 SNHLY and CDR2 FYNNEI.

This chain links TRBV5-1 with TRBJ1-1, with D unclear. V gave up 5 bases and J gave up 1 base, with 12 bases separating them. Per germline, CDR1 SGHRS and CDR2 YFSETQ. The CDR3 totals 14 residues. For the CDR3, the DNA is TGCGCCAGCAGGGTGGACGCTGCGAACACTGAAGCTTTCTTT. Its translation: CASRVDAANTEAFF.

The rearrangement joins TRBV5-1 to TRBJ2-3; D gene ambiguous. V shed 4 bases and J shed 6 bases, with 12 bases lying between them. The germline gives CDR1 SGHRS, CDR2 YFSETQ. This CDR3 is 13 amino acids long. The CDR3 bases are TGCGCCAGCAGCGTGATCCCGGCGGATACGCAGTATTTT. It is translated as CASSVIPADTQYF.

The gene calls are TRBV29-1 and TRBJ1-1, with D perhaps matching TRBD1 (5 bases). The CDR3 extends over 14 amino acids. V lost 7 bases and J lost 1, with 16 bases in between. Germline V gene lookup returns CDR1 SQVTM and CDR2 ANQGSEA. The CDR3 is CSDPGQASNTEAFF. CDR3 in DNA: TGCAGCGACCCAGGGCAGGCGTCGAACACTGAAGCTTTCTTT.

The chain is built from TRBV14 and TRBJ1-2, with a weak D call TRBD1 (5 bases). Germline CDR1 and CDR2: SGHDN and FVKESK. The CDR3 contains 15 residues. V was shortened by 4 bases and J by 4 bases, with 16 bases between the two germline ends. The CDR3 DNA is TGTGCCAGCAGCCCCCCCGGGGGGAGATCCTATGGCTACACCTTC. Amino acid sequence: CASSPPGGRSYGYTF.

The chain is built from TRBV19 and TRBJ2-2; D not certain. The germline V and J ends were trimmed by 4 bases and 2 bases, with 5 bases remaining between them. This CDR3 has 13 amino acids. CDR1 is LNHDA, CDR2 SQIVND, per germline (reference sequence). The CDR3 loop is CASSNPNTGELFF. CDR3 sequence (DNA): TGTGCCAGTAGTAACCCTAACACCGGGGAGCTGTTTTTT.

The chain employs TRBV5-1 and TRBJ2-1; 11 bases are shared with TRBD2. The CDR3 is 16 amino acids. J gave up 5 bases and V 4 bases, and 8 bases lay outside the gene matches. Germline lookup yields CDR1 SGHRS and CDR2 YFSETQ. CDR3 sequence (DNA): TGCGCCAGCAGCACCCTCGGACTAGCGGGCAACAATGAGCAGTTCTTC. It is translated as CASSTLGLAGNNEQFF.

The chain's CDR3 is CASSLAGPGGAQYF. As DNA, the CDR3 is TGTGCCAGCAGCTTAGCCGGCCCAGGAGGTGCGCAGTATTTT. The V and J genes are TRBV7-9 and TRBJ2-3, with TRBD2 as a possible D gene (5 bases). CDR1 and CDR2 (germline): SEHNR, FQNEAQ (reference sequence). The CDR3 has 14 residues. Deletions cut 0 bases from V and 10 bases from J, with 14 bases between.

The gene calls are TRBV7-9 and TRBJ2-1, with TRBD1 matching over 10 bases. With 1 base clipped from V and 3 bases from J, the junction kept 3 bases outside the gene matches. This CDR3 has 16 residues. Per germline, CDR1 SEHNR and CDR2 FQNEAQ (reference sequence). In DNA form, the CDR3 reads TGTGCCAGCAGCTTAGGTCGGACAGGGGGCTACAATGAGCAGTTCTTC. As protein: CASSLGRTGGYNEQFF.

The chain is built from TRBV5-1 and TRBJ1-2, with unresolved D. The V and J ends lost 3 bases and 8 bases respectively, with 11 bases between them. This CDR3 comprises 12 residues. Per germline, CDR1 SGHRS and CDR2 YFSETQ. The CDR3 sequence is CASSSDVGGYTF. Written as DNA, the CDR3 is TGCGCCAGCAGCTCGGACGTGGGGGGCTACACCTTC.

The chain uses TRBV6-5 and TRBJ2-7; a weak D match, TRBD2 (5 bases). The CDR3 has 13 amino acids. In germline, CDR1 is MNHEY, CDR2 SVGAGI. The V end was cut by 4 bases, the J end by 6 bases, with 13 bases between. The CDR3 loop is CASSSPLALEQYF. The CDR3 nucleotides read TGTGCCAGCAGTTCCCCGCTAGCTCTCGAGCAGTACTTC.

This clone was detected only a few times. The genes are TRBV19 and TRBJ2-5; 7 bases agree with TRBD1. V lost 5 bases, J lost 0 bases, and 12 bases stayed unmatched. The CDR3 length is 17 residues. In germline, CDR1 is LNHDA, CDR2 SQIVND (reference sequence). The CDR3 DNA reads TGTGCCAGTAGTCGACAGGGCCTACTCCAGTACCAAGAGACCCAGTACTTC. Protein: CASSRQGLLQYQETQYF.

The gene calls are TRBV9 and TRBJ2-2; D unresolved. From germline, CDR1 is SGDLS and CDR2 YYNGEE. V was pared by 0 bases and J by 5 bases, with 11 bases between. The CDR3 loop spans 15 amino acids. The CDR3 nucleotides read TGTGCCAGCAGCGTAGTAGGTACAAGGACCGGGGAGCTGTTTTTT. Amino acid sequence: CASSVVGTRTGELFF.

The chain couples TRBV5-4 to TRBJ1-1; the D is unclear. Germline CDR1 and CDR2: SGHNT and YYREEE (reference sequence). The length of the CDR3 is 12 residues. The ends were cut back, 0 bases at V and 6 bases at J, with 6 bases in the middle. The CDR3 protein is CASSLGLAEAFF. In nucleotides, the CDR3 is TGTGCCAGCAGCTTGGGGCTCGCTGAAGCTTTCTTT.

This chain uses TRBV30 with TRBJ1-1; maybe TRBD1 (6 bases). Trimming took 2 bases from V and 4 from J, leaving 14 bases between them. Per germline, CDR1 GTSNPN and CDR2 SVGIG (reference sequence). The length of the CDR3 is 14 residues. In DNA form, the CDR3 reads TGTGCCTGGAGTCACGGGGGAGGGGGCACTGAAGCTTTCTTT. Protein product: CAWSHGGGGTEAFF.

This chain uses TRBV28 with TRBJ1-2, with 8 bases matching TRBD1. CDR1 is MDHEN and CDR2 is SYDVKM in the germline V gene. This CDR3 contains 15 residues. V gave up 2 bases and J gave up 4 bases; unmatched junction bases: 6. The CDR3 loop is CASSLVPQGAYGYTF. CDR3 nucleotide sequence: TGTGCCAGCAGTTTAGTCCCGCAGGGGGCCTATGGCTACACCTTC.

The V and J genes are TRBV28 and TRBJ1-2; tentatively, D is TRBD1 (5 bases). The CDR3 spans 15 residues. Trimming left V 7 bases short and J 5 bases short, with 20 bases between. Germline V gene data show CDR1 as MDHEN and CDR2 as SYDVKM. The CDR3 nucleotides are TGTGCCAGCACCCTAGTTTCTCGGGGGAGGTATGGCTACACCTTC. Its translation: CASTLVSRGRYGYTF.

The sample holds one count of this clone. This sequence joins TRBV25-1 and TRBJ1-2, with D unclear. Trimming left V 4 bases short and J 4 bases short, with 4 bases between. Germline-derived CDR1 and CDR2 are MGHDK and SYGVNS. The length of the CDR3 is 11 residues. CDR3 amino acids: CASSGLYGYTF. The CDR3 DNA reads as TGTGCCAGCAGTGGTCTCTATGGCTACACCTTC.

The genes are TRBV7-9 and TRBJ2-5; 10 nucleotides agree with TRBD2. V was clipped by 4 bases and J by 4 bases; unmatched bases: 9. CDR3 length equals 16 residues. Looked up from germline, CDR1 is SEHNR and CDR2 is FQNEAQ (reference sequence). CDR3 sequence: CASSSGQREGRETQYF. The DNA for the CDR3 is TGTGCCAGCAGCTCCGGCCAGCGGGAGGGAAGAGAGACCCAGTACTTC.

This clone came up once. The chain employs TRBV7-8 and TRBJ2-7; 8 bases fit TRBD1. Trimming removed 5 bases from V and 3 bases from J; junction bases left unmatched: 6. The CDR3 sequence is 14 residues long. Germline V gene data show CDR1 as SGHVS and CDR2 as FQNEAQ. The CDR3 DNA reads as TGTGCCAGCAGCCCGGACAGGGCTCTCTACGAGCAGTACTTC. Protein: CASSPDRALYEQYF.

The chain employs TRBV4-2 and TRBJ1-5; perhaps TRBD1 as D (5 bases). The CDR3 length is 13 residues. Germline loops: CDR1 LGHNA, CDR2 YNFKEQ. V was pared by 3 bases and J by 7 bases, with 10 bases between. The CDR3 protein is CASSQGLRQPQHF. For the CDR3, the DNA is TGTGCCAGCAGCCAGGGGCTCAGGCAGCCCCAGCATTTT.

This chain uses TRBV28 with TRBJ1-1, with D tentatively TRBD1 (6 bases). The CDR3 covers 16 residues. Germline V lookup: CDR1 MDHEN, CDR2 SYDVKM. V lost 7 bases, J lost 3 bases, and 21 bases lay in between. CDR3 in amino acids: CASTSGAASAYTEAFF. DNA of the CDR3: TGTGCCAGCACCTCAGGGGCCGCTTCTGCCTACACTGAAGCTTTCTTT.

V is TRBV28 and J is TRBJ2-1; D not certain. CDR3 length: 12 amino acids. Germline CDR1 is MDHEN and CDR2 is SYDVKM. V dropped 6 bases and J dropped 7 bases, with 10 bases sitting between them. In DNA form, the CDR3 reads TGTGCCAGCAGCCCGCAAGTGAATGAGCAGTTCTTC. The encoded protein is CASSPQVNEQFF.

The chain combines TRBV11-2 with TRBJ2-2, with TRBD2 identical over 10 bases. The V gene end was trimmed by 3 bases and the J gene end by 5 bases; junction bases not matched to a gene: 0. The CDR3 runs 14 residues. The V gene's germline CDR1 is SGHAT and CDR2 FQNNGV. The CDR3 DNA follows: TGTGCCAGCAGCTTGACTAGCGGGACCGGGGAGCTGTTTTTT. This sequence encodes CASSLTSGTGELFF.